These 9 T cell receptor beta chains share one sample of origin, sequenced in a study of cytomegalovirus exposure and HLA in healthy donors (dated by TCRdb to about 2017). Libraries were built with the immunoSEQ multiplex PCR assay. A mixture of 60 forward primers for TCR Vbeta segments and 13 reverse primers for TCR Jbeta segments was used in the multiplex PCR. Here the immuneACCESS table is served through TCRdb, limited to in-frame sequences with V and J called. Missing clones are a known gap in these copies; in checked studies unresolved V genes cover under half, and the rest lacks a known reason. This sample lists around 55,000 clones; about 76% were detected once. Around 2.5% of the sample lies in the top ten. The sequencing sample was made of PBMCs. The source of these receptors is a female donor in good health and CMV-seronegative.

There are a few counts of this clone. The chain employs TRBV6-1 and TRBJ1-1; no reliable D call. CDR3 length: 15 amino acids. Germline CDR1 MNHNS, CDR2 SASEGT. Between the trimmed V and J ends, which lost 3 bases and 11 bases, there was a span of 22 bases. The CDR3 nucleotides read TGTGCCAGCAGTGAGGCTTTTTCGCGCGGCCTGACCGCTTTCTTT. Translation: CASSEAFSRGLTAFF.

The chain joins TRBV6-1 to TRBJ2-7; TRBD2 matches 10 bases. The V and J ends lost 8 bases and 6 bases, in that order; junction bases with no gene match: 10. The germline V gene encodes CDR1 MNHNS and CDR2 SASEGT. This CDR3 is built from 14 residues. As DNA, the CDR3 is TGTGCCAGCGGGGGGCTAGCGGGGGACAGCGAGCAGTACTTC. Protein sequence: CASGGLAGDSEQYF.

This rearrangement joins TRBV5-4 to TRBJ1-4, with D maybe TRBD1 (6 bases). CDR3 length: 15 amino acids. Trimming left V 2 bases short and J 7 bases short, with 15 bases between. Germline lookup yields CDR1 SGHNT and CDR2 YYREEE (reference sequence). The CDR3: CASSFSGGAAEKLFF. CDR3 nucleotides: TGTGCCAGCAGCTTCTCTGGGGGCGCCGCTGAAAAACTGTTTTTT.

In DNA form, the CDR3 reads TGTGCCAGCAGTGTACGACCGAGCCACAACCGGGGGTCGAGCCCCCAAGAGACCCAGTACTTC. This sequence encodes CASSVRPSHNRGSSPQETQYF. The chain recombines TRBV27 with TRBJ2-5, with D perhaps TRBD2 (6 bases). Germline CDR1 reads MNHEY; CDR2 reads SMNVEV (reference sequence). Trimming shortened V by 5 bases and J by 1 base, and 32 bases separated the two germline ends. The CDR3 runs to 21 residues.

This chain joins TRBV29-1 and TRBJ1-1; 7 bases are shared with TRBD1. The CDR3 is made up of 13 amino acids. From germline, CDR1 is SQVTM and CDR2 ANQGSEA. Germline trimming cut 7 bases from V and 10 bases from J; bases unmatched to any gene: 15. Written as DNA, the CDR3 is TGCAGCGCTGTGGGGGGTGGACAGGATACAGCTTTCTTT. Its translation: CSAVGGGQDTAFF. The variable domain in full, completed from reference TRBV29-1 and TRBJ1-1, reads SAVISQKPSRDICQRGTSLTIQCQVDSQVTMMFWYRQQPGQSLTLIATANQGSEATYESGFVIDKFPISRPNLTFSTLTVSNMSPEDSSIYLCSAVGGGQDTAFFGQGTRLTVV.

CDR3: CASRWTSYNEQFF. In DNA form, the CDR3 reads TGTGCCAGCAGATGGACTAGCTACAATGAGCAGTTCTTC. This chain connects TRBV28 to TRBJ2-1; 7 positions agree with TRBD2. V lost 6 bases and J lost 3; bases outside the gene matches: 2. The germline V gene has CDR1 MDHEN and CDR2 SYDVKM. The CDR3 consists of 13 residues.

This rearrangement joins TRBV7-9 to TRBJ1-3; D remains ambiguous. V lost 4 bases to trimming and J lost 2 bases, with 9 bases between them. Germline CDR1 SEHNR, CDR2 FQNEAQ (reference sequence). The CDR3 runs to 14 residues. CDR3 coding DNA: TGTGCCAGCAGCTCCTCAGACACTGGAAACACCATATATTTT. It is translated as CASSSSDTGNTIYF.

This clone was observed a handful of times. This sequence joins TRBV7-9 and TRBJ2-1; tentatively, D is TRBD2 (5 bases). V lost 5 bases to trimming and J lost 8 bases, with 16 bases between them. The CDR3 consists of 14 residues. Per germline, CDR1 SEHNR and CDR2 FQNEAQ (reference sequence). The DNA for the CDR3 is TGTGCCAGCAGCATATCCTCTACTAGTCATGAGCAGTTCTTC. Amino acids: CASSISSTSHEQFF. Complete variable domain (other parts from reference TRBV7-9 and TRBJ2-1): DTGVSQNPRHKITKRGQNVTFRCDPISEHNRLYWYRQTLGQGPEFLTYFQNEAQLEKSRLLSDRFSAERPKGSFSTLEIQRTEQGDSAMYLCASSISSTSHEQFFGPGTRLTVL.

The chain has TRBV19 and TRBJ2-5; D may be TRBD2 (7 bases). V gave up 2 bases and J gave up 5 bases, with 15 bases separating them. CDR3 length: 15 amino acids. The germline V gene has CDR1 LNHDA and CDR2 SQIVND (reference sequence). The CDR3 DNA is TGTGCCAGTAGTATAAGTGGGGGGGCCGTTGAGACCCAGTACTTC. It codes for CASSISGGAVETQYF.